What follows describes a single TCR beta chain. The data were produced by immunoSEQ multiplex PCR, yet TCRdb's version contains in-frame clones alone and is incomplete. The sample shows about 230,000 clones, 85% of them seen only once. This sample stems from a study of blood T cell repertoires in COVID-19. What was sequenced was peripheral blood. The sequence came from a man aged 40-50 years with acute or convalescent COVID-19.

The CDR3 loop reads CASSPGDGPTNEKLFF. CDR3 bases: TGCGCCAGCAGCCCGGGGGACGGGCCCACTAATGAAAAACTGTTTTTT. V and J are TRBV5-1 and TRBJ1-4, with D possibly TRBD1 on 5 matching bases. CDR3 length equals 16 residues. V dropped 4 bases and J dropped 2 bases, with 15 bases sitting between them. Germline-derived CDR1 and CDR2 are SGHRS and YFSETQ.